This passage covers 3 T cell receptor beta chains from one sample sequenced in a study of human T cells and chemical hapten exposure. Indicated time point: patch test 2, 6 weeks after DPC sensitization. As to treatment: therapeutic diphenylcyclopropenone sensitization with weekly scalp DPC. Each CDR3 protein is one row after TCRdb ran MiXCR on the RACE reads. The sample consists of around 360,000 distinct CDR3 sequences, around 6% of them appearing once. This specimen consisted of whole blood, obtained in connection with sensitization to the hapten diphenylcyclopropenone (DPC). The source of these receptors is a woman aged 18-35 years with alopecia areata. Some clones in this sample may be carry-over from other donors' samples.

The J gene is TRBJ1-4, the V gene TRBV5-4, with TRBD1 matching 8 bases. The CDR3 length is 15 residues. CDR1 is SGHNT and CDR2 is YYREEE in the germline V gene (reference sequence). V lost 7 bases and J lost 5; bases outside the gene matches: 10. CDR3 coding DNA: TGTGCCAGCTTCTCAAGTGGACAGGGAAATGAAAAACTGTTTTTT. Its translation is CASFSSGQGNEKLFF. The full variable domain, rest sourced from reference TRBV5-4 and TRBJ1-4, is ETGVTQSPTHLIKTRGQQVTLRCSSQSGHNTVSWYQQALGQGPQFIFQYYREEENGRGNFPPRFSGLQFPNYSSELNVNALELDDSALYLCASFSSGQGNEKLFFGSGTQLSVL.

In the case of this clonotype: A much larger clone lies a single base off, so this may be a read error. The V and J genes are TRBV9 and TRBJ1-4, with D maybe TRBD1 (6 bases). Deletions cut 4 bases from V and 4 bases from J, with 20 bases between. Per germline, CDR1 SGDLS and CDR2 YYNGEE. There are 17 residues in the CDR3. CDR3 sequence: CASSPGTRGGYNEKLFF. The DNA of the CDR3 is TGTGCCAGCAGCCCAGGGACAAGGGGCGGGTATAATGAAAAACTGTTTTTT.

This clonotype turned up a few times. This chain joins TRBV28 and TRBJ2-3; D gene uncertain. The germline V gene has CDR1 MDHEN and CDR2 SYDVKM. Trimming took off 6 bases at V and 1 base at J, with 14 bases between the two ends. The CDR3 contains 15 residues. Written as DNA, the CDR3 is TGTGCCAGCAGCCCTGGTCAGAGTCGCACAGATACGCAGTATTTT. Its protein product is CASSPGQSRTDTQYF.